The 18 T cell receptor beta chains presented below share a single source sample, sequenced in a study of cytomegalovirus exposure and HLA in healthy donors. Both 60 Vbeta primers and 13 Jbeta primers went into the PCR. Measured with immunoSEQ multiplex PCR; TCRdb has only the in-frame clones, and not every one. The sample lists under 200,000 clones, about 77% seen once, with roughly 7.3% in the top ten. Sequencing was carried out using PBMCs. The receptors were gathered from a male donor in good health and CMV-seropositive.

The gene calls are TRBV30 and TRBJ2-1, with D hard to call. Germline V gene data show CDR1 as GTSNPN and CDR2 as SVGIG (reference sequence). Trimming cost V 4 bases and J 2 bases, with 15 bases left between them. The CDR3 spans 15 residues. The DNA of the CDR3 is TGTGCCTGGAACGATGTAGAGGTACCCTACAATGAGCAGTTCTTC. It yields the protein CAWNDVEVPYNEQFF.

On this clone: This specimen includes other DNA sequences encoding the same CDR3. V and J are TRBV7-8 and TRBJ2-6; D unclear. Trimming cost V 5 bases and J 0 bases, with 5 bases left between them. Germline loops: CDR1 SGHVS, CDR2 FQNEAQ. The CDR3 length is 14 residues. CDR3 in amino acids: CASSPSSGANVLTF. DNA for the CDR3: TGTGCCAGCAGCCCCTCCTCTGGGGCCAACGTCCTGACTTTC.

The chain combines TRBV6-6 with TRBJ2-3, with TRBD2 matching over 12 bases. The CDR3 has 16 residues. With V trimmed by 10 bases and J by 5 bases, 13 bases remained unmatched. Germline V gives CDR1 MNHNY, CDR2 SVGAGI (reference sequence). This CDR3 reads CATTFSLAGGGDTQYF. CDR3 nucleotide sequence: TGTGCCACCACATTCTCCCTAGCGGGGGGGGGAGATACGCAGTATTTT.

The chain links TRBV13 to TRBJ1-1, with a weak D call TRBD1 (6 bases). CDR1 and CDR2 (germline): PRHDT, FYEKMQ (reference sequence). Trimming pared 6 bases from V and 2 bases from J, leaving 10 bases between. CDR3 size: 13 residues. The CDR3 spells CASRSQGNTEAFF. Here the CDR3 DNA reads TGTGCCAGCAGGTCACAGGGTAACACTGAAGCTTTCTTT.

The chain employs TRBV5-5 and TRBJ2-7, with TRBD1 matching over 10 bases. The germline gives CDR1 SGHKS, CDR2 YYEKEE (reference sequence). CDR3 size: 15 residues. Germline trimming cut 7 bases from V and 4 bases from J; bases unmatched to any gene: 11. The CDR3, as DNA: TGTGCCAGCGGCAACCGGGACAGGGGTTTTTACGAGCAGTACTTC. Translated, it gives CASGNRDRGFYEQYF.

The V gene is TRBV19, the J gene TRBJ2-1; 9 nucleotides line up with TRBD2. Germline lookup yields CDR1 LNHDA and CDR2 SQIVND (reference sequence). The V gene end was trimmed by 2 bases and the J gene end by 9 bases; junction bases not matched to a gene: 11. CDR3 size: 16 residues. CDR3 sequence reads: CASSITSGRAAGEQFF. The CDR3 region has the DNA TGTGCCAGTAGTATAACTAGCGGGCGTGCAGCGGGTGAGCAGTTCTTC.

V and J are TRBV7-3 and TRBJ2-1, with 8 bases matching TRBD2. The CDR3 sequence is 18 residues long. Losses at the gene ends were 1 base for V and 4 bases for J; bases not matched to a gene: 12. Germline V gene data show CDR1 as SGHTA and CDR2 as FQGTGA. As DNA, the CDR3 is TGTGCCAGCAGCTTAAACCCGACGGCCAGCGGGGGTTACAATGAGCAGTTCTTC. As protein: CASSLNPTASGGYNEQFF.

The V and J genes are TRBV13 and TRBJ1-3, with D maybe TRBD1 (5 bases). Germline-derived CDR1 and CDR2 are PRHDT and FYEKMQ (reference sequence). Trimming stripped 2 bases from V and 5 bases from J, with 7 bases between. The CDR3 covers 13 residues. This CDR3 is CASSLWGRNTIYF. The CDR3 nucleotides are TGTGCCAGCAGCTTATGGGGCAGAAACACCATATATTTT.

The gene calls are TRBV6-5 and TRBJ2-7; a possible D gene is TRBD1 (6 bases). Deletions cut 6 bases from V and 0 bases from J, with 12 bases between. Germline V gene sequence: CDR1 MNHEY, CDR2 SVGAGI. This CDR3 is built from 14 residues. DNA of the CDR3: TGTGCCAGCAGGGCCGGGACAATCTCCTACGAGCAGTACTTC. Amino acid sequence: CASRAGTISYEQYF.

J is TRBJ2-5 and V is TRBV11-2; TRBD2 matches at 7 bases. The V segment lost 5 bases and the J segment 5 bases; nucleotides outside the gene matches: 11. CDR1 and CDR2 from the germline V gene are SGHAT and FQNNGV. CDR3 length: 15 residues. This CDR3 reads CASSEDLSGWETQYF. The CDR3 region has the DNA TGTGCCAGCAGCGAGGACCTTAGCGGGTGGGAGACCCAGTACTTC.

In its sample, this clone was seen a few times. One junction end disagrees with the germline gene, perhaps due to a read error. The CDR3 region is CASSEEPGGNTEAFF. The CDR3 DNA is TGTGCCAGCAGCGAAGAACCGGGGGGGAACACTGAAGCTTTCTTT. The chain carries TRBV2 and TRBJ1-1; D might be TRBD1 (5 bases). The CDR3 is made up of 15 amino acids. The germline V gene has CDR1 SNHLY and CDR2 FYNNEI.

The V gene is TRBV19, the J gene TRBJ1-3, with TRBD1 identical over 7 bases. The germline gives CDR1 LNHDA, CDR2 SQIVND (reference sequence). The CDR3 is 14 residues long. With V trimmed by 3 bases and J by 6 bases, 5 bases remained unmatched. Here the CDR3 reads CASSMGQPPNTIYF. The CDR3 nucleotides read TGTGCCAGTAGTATGGGACAGCCTCCAAACACCATATATTTT.

The CDR3 sequence is CASSFSEREQYF. The CDR3 nucleotides are TGTGCCAGCAGTTTCTCCGAGAGGGAGCAGTACTTC. The gene calls are TRBV27 and TRBJ2-7; no clear D gene. There are 12 residues in the CDR3. Germline V lookup: CDR1 MNHEY, CDR2 SMNVEV (reference sequence). Trimming shortened V by 3 bases and J by 7 bases, and 10 bases separated the two germline ends.

The chain links TRBV7-2 to TRBJ1-1, with D possibly TRBD1 on 6 matching bases. Between the trimmed V and J ends, which lost 4 bases and 5 bases, there was a span of 11 bases. CDR1 is SGHTA and CDR2 is FQGNSA in the germline V gene. The CDR3 sequence is 13 residues long. The DNA for the CDR3 is TGTGCCAGCAGCTCAGGGGCCCAGACTGAAGCTTTCTTT. Amino acid sequence: CASSSGAQTEAFF.

This rearrangement joins TRBV5-6 to TRBJ2-5, with TRBD1 identical over 11 bases. The V segment lost 2 bases and the J segment 5 bases; nucleotides outside the gene matches: 5. The germline gives CDR1 SGHDT, CDR2 YYEEEE. The CDR3 extends over 15 amino acids. In DNA, the CDR3 is TGTGCCAGCAGCTTTGGACAGGGGGCTACGGAGACCCAGTACTTC. Translated: CASSFGQGATETQYF.

J is TRBJ2-7 and V is TRBV30, with 11 bases identical to TRBD1. Germline CDR1 reads GTSNPN; CDR2 reads SVGIG (reference sequence). The CDR3 loop spans 13 amino acids. The trim removed 2 bases at V and 9 bases at J, leaving 6 bases unmatched. This CDR3 is CAWSSGQGDGQYF. The CDR3, as DNA: TGTGCCTGGAGTTCGGGACAGGGGGACGGGCAGTACTTC.

The chain links TRBV2 to TRBJ1-6; tentative D call: TRBD1 (5 bases). Germline V gene sequence: CDR1 SNHLY, CDR2 FYNNEI. The CDR3 extends over 13 amino acids. V lost 5 bases, J lost 9 bases, and 11 bases lay in between. The CDR3 sequence is CASSSDTRSPLHF. The CDR3 DNA sequence: TGTGCCAGCAGTTCGGACACGCGTTCACCCCTCCACTTT.

The chain combines TRBV10-2 with TRBJ2-7; the D is unclear. The length of the CDR3 is 13 residues. Germline V gives CDR1 WSHSY, CDR2 SAAADI. V gave up 4 bases and J gave up 0 bases, with 7 bases separating them. CDR3 amino acids: CASSGSSSYEQYF. CDR3 coding DNA: TGCGCCAGCAGTGGCTCCAGCTCCTACGAGCAGTACTTC.